The next 3 T cell receptor beta chains were all read from a single sample in a study of post-analysis software for immune sequencing data. These receptors' antigens are unknown. Researchers reported that TCR beta cDNA libraries carried unique molecular identifiers. TCRdb fed the PCR reads into MiXCR, producing one record per CDR3 protein. The table shows around 500,000 distinct CDR3 sequences, with approximately 31% occurring only once. Study outcomes and limitations: Controls showed lower frequencies than patients for roughly five TRBV segments, and TRBV5-6, TRBV5-1 and TRBV20-1 were among these.

Source material: blood. These receptor sequences come from a girl aged 2 to 17 with multiple sclerosis.

This clonotype was counted a single time. The chain couples TRBV6-4 to TRBJ2-2; perhaps TRBD1 as D (5 bases). CDR1 MRHNA and CDR2 SNTAGT come from the germline V gene. Deletions cut 2 bases from V and 8 bases from J, with 12 bases between. The CDR3 runs 14 residues. The chain's CDR3 is CASSDGAYGGELFF. In DNA, the CDR3 is TGTGCCAGCAGTGACGGGGCCTATGGAGGGGAGCTGTTTTTT.

This chain links TRBV28 with TRBJ1-5, with TRBD1 matching over 7 bases. In germline, CDR1 is MDHEN, CDR2 SYDVKM. The CDR3 covers 17 residues. Trimming took 0 bases from V and 2 from J; bases not matched to a gene: 7. CDR3 bases: TGTGCCAGCAGTTTATGGACAGACACAGGGGGCAATCAGCCCCAGCATTTT. Translated: CASSLWTDTGGNQPQHF.

Note on this clonotype: A much more abundant neighbour one base away suggests this may be a read error. DNA for the CDR3: TGTGCCAGCAGCCAGCCGGGACGGGGGGGAGAGACCCAGTACTTC. It encodes CASSQPGRGGETQYF. This rearrangement joins TRBV6-5 to TRBJ2-5, with TRBD2 matching 8 bases. The CDR3 length is 15 residues. From germline, CDR1 is MNHEY and CDR2 SVGAGI. The trim removed 6 bases at V and 4 bases at J, leaving 10 bases unmatched.